The 32 T cell receptor beta chains listed next were all sequenced from one sample in a study of Ad26.COV2.S vaccination and SARS-CoV-2 variants. Indicated treatment: roughly 19 received Ad26.COV2.S at low or high dose, single or two shots; a few received placebo; per-sample allocation not given. Specimens were obtained on day 63 following the first vaccine or placebo injection. Repertoires were generated with immunoSEQ multiplex PCR, while TCRdb's copy carries only in-frame clones and drops some. The sample yields around 420,000 clones, roughly 88% seen once. Sequencing used peripheral blood, obtained in a trial of Ad26.COV2.S vaccine versus placebo. All receptors come from a person aged 18-60 years who received the Ad26.COV2.S COVID-19 vaccine or a placebo.

This clone was detected only once. V and J are TRBV10-1 and TRBJ1-1, with 9 bases fitting TRBD1. Trimming at V came to 9 bases and at J to 4 bases, leaving 9 bases not matched to a gene. Germline loops: CDR1 WNHNN, CDR2 SYGVQD (reference sequence). This CDR3 is 14 amino acids long. CDR3 nucleotide sequence: TGCGCCAGTAAAATACAGGGGGCCTGCACTGAAGCTTTCTTT. Translation gives CASKIQGACTEAFF.

In this sample, this clone turned up once. The J gene is TRBJ1-4, the V gene TRBV7-9, with D perhaps matching TRBD1 (6 bases). V was pared by 8 bases and J by 3 bases, with 25 bases between. The CDR3 spans 18 residues. Germline loops: CDR1 SEHNR, CDR2 FQNEAQ (reference sequence). DNA for the CDR3: TGTGCCAGCTCTACCAGGGGCTCCAACAGGGAGCCTAATGAAAAACTGTTTTTT. Translating gives CASSTRGSNREPNEKLFF.

The chain links TRBV11-3 to TRBJ1-5, with 9 bases aligning to TRBD1. Germline CDR1 and CDR2: SGHNT and YENEEA. V lost 9 bases, J lost 1 base, and 7 bases stayed unmatched. The CDR3 spans 15 residues. CDR3 amino acids: CARGPGTGSNQPQHF. The CDR3, as DNA: TGTGCCAGAGGCCCCGGGACAGGGAGCAATCAGCCCCAGCATTTT.

The J gene is TRBJ2-3, the V gene TRBV5-6, with D perhaps being TRBD1 or TRBD2 (5 bases each). CDR1 is SGHDT, CDR2 YYEEEE, per germline. V lost 2 bases, J lost 5 bases, and 9 bases lay in between. CDR3 size: 13 residues. CDR3 region: CASSFGARDTQYF. In nucleotides, the CDR3 is TGTGCCAGCAGCTTCGGGGCGAGAGATACGCAGTATTTT. Full variable domain (rest looked up from reference TRBV5-6 and TRBJ2-3): DAGVTQSPTHLIKTRGQQVTLRCSPKSGHDTVSWYQQALGQGPQFIFQYYEEEERQRGNFPDRFSGHQFPNYSSELNVNALLLGDSALYLCASSFGARDTQYFGPGTRLTVL.

This chain links TRBV7-8 with TRBJ2-6; D possibly corresponds to TRBD2 (6 bases). The CDR3 is 15 residues long. The germline V and J ends were trimmed by 5 bases and 2 bases, with 10 bases remaining between them. CDR1 SGHVS and CDR2 FQNEAQ come from the germline V gene. The CDR3 sequence is CASSLSGAGANVLTF. The CDR3 region has the DNA TGTGCCAGCAGCCTGTCGGGGGCTGGGGCCAACGTCCTGACTTTC.

The chain recombines TRBV2 with TRBJ2-7; no definite D call. This CDR3 spans 12 amino acids. The germline V gene has CDR1 SNHLY and CDR2 FYNNEI. V was pared by 6 bases and J by 3 bases, with 9 bases between. The CDR3 bases are TGTGCCAGCAGCCCAAACTACTACGAGCAGTACTTC. Translated, it gives CASSPNYYEQYF.

J is TRBJ2-2 and V is TRBV2; D call uncertain. CDR1 and CDR2 (germline): SNHLY, FYNNEI. This CDR3 contains 16 residues. Trimming shortened V by 4 bases and J by 0 bases, and 12 bases separated the two germline ends. CDR3 sequence: CASSVAFLTNTGELFF. The CDR3 coding sequence is TGTGCCAGCAGTGTCGCATTTTTAACGAACACCGGGGAGCTGTTTTTT.

V is TRBV5-6 and J is TRBJ2-2; D not certain. The CDR3 runs 14 residues. Germline values: CDR1 SGHDT, CDR2 YYEEEE. Trimming took off 2 bases at V and 0 bases at J, with 5 bases between the two ends. The CDR3 DNA is TGTGCCAGCAGCTTCGAGGCGAACACCGGGGAGCTGTTTTTT. This sequence encodes CASSFEANTGELFF.

The V and J genes are TRBV4-3 and TRBJ2-5; the D call may be TRBD1 or TRBD2 (6 bases each). Trimming cost V 0 bases and J 9 bases, with 14 bases left between them. Germline CDR1 is LGHNA and CDR2 is YSLEER. The CDR3 is made up of 14 amino acids. CDR3 nucleotide sequence: TGCGCCAGCAGCCAAGAAACGGGGGCCCTCTCCCAGTACTTC. Amino acids: CASSQETGALSQYF.

The rearrangement joins TRBV7-2 to TRBJ2-2; 7 bases line up with TRBD1. The CDR3 has 16 amino acids. V dropped 3 bases and J dropped 1; count of bases not matched to a gene: 5. CDR1 is SGHTA, CDR2 FQGNSA, per germline. CDR3 protein: CASSFDRAQNTGELFF. In nucleotides, the CDR3 is TGTGCCAGCAGCTTCGACAGGGCGCAGAACACCGGGGAGCTGTTTTTT.

The chain carries TRBV28 and TRBJ2-2, with D hard to call. Trimming took 8 bases from V and 1 from J, leaving 5 bases between them. The CDR3 is made up of 12 amino acids. Germline CDR1 reads MDHEN; CDR2 reads SYDVKM. Written as DNA, the CDR3 is TGTGCCAGCGCGGAGAACACCGGGGAGCTGTTTTTT. Translation: CASAENTGELFF.

This chain links TRBV6-2 or TRBV6-3 with TRBJ1-1; D might be TRBD1 (5 bases). V lost 4 bases and J lost 10, with 16 bases in between. In germline, CDR1 is MNHEY, CDR2 SVGEGT. The CDR3 spans 13 residues. The chain's CDR3 is CASSSPGPFGAFF. CDR3 DNA: TGTGCCAGCAGTTCGCCGGGACCCTTTGGAGCTTTCTTT.

The CDR3 loop reads CASSLSQGSGETQYF. CDR3 bases: TGTGCCAGCAGTTTATCCCAGGGATCGGGGGAGACCCAGTACTTC. V gene TRBV27 combines with J gene TRBJ2-5; D may be TRBD1 or TRBD2 (5 bases each). From germline, CDR1 is MNHEY and CDR2 SMNVEV (reference sequence). This CDR3 region has 15 residues. Trimming removed 0 bases at V and 5 bases at J, with 13 bases between.

J is TRBJ1-2 and V is TRBV10-3; no firm D call. The CDR3 has 12 amino acids. In germline, CDR1 is ENHRY, CDR2 SYGVKD. Trimming removed 6 bases at V and 5 bases at J, with 10 bases between. The CDR3 is CAISGGGYGYTF. The CDR3 nucleotides read TGTGCCATCAGCGGCGGCGGGTATGGCTACACCTTC.

This sequence joins TRBV7-2 and TRBJ2-7; D call uncertain. CDR3 length: 15 amino acids. The V and J ends lost 0 bases and 2 bases respectively, with 11 bases between them. The V gene's germline CDR1 is SGHTA and CDR2 FQGNSA. For the CDR3, the DNA is TGTGCCAGCAGCTTAGCAGGCAGGTTAACCTACGAGCAGTACTTC. Protein sequence: CASSLAGRLTYEQYF.

This chain uses TRBV6-5 with TRBJ2-5; no definite D call. The CDR3 contains 14 residues. Germline V gene lookup returns CDR1 MNHEY and CDR2 SVGAGI. Between the trimmed V and J ends, which lost 0 bases and 5 bases, there was a span of 10 bases. CDR3 amino acids: CASSYSVGSETQYF. The CDR3 DNA reads as TGTGCCAGCAGTTACTCCGTGGGTTCCGAGACCCAGTACTTC.

This clone was counted once. V and J are TRBV29-1 and TRBJ2-3; D assignment may be TRBD1 or TRBD2 (6 bases each). This CDR3 is 12 amino acids long. V was pared by 3 bases and J by 4 bases, with 8 bases between. Per the germline V gene, CDR1 is SQVTM and CDR2 is ANQGSEA. For the CDR3, the DNA is TGCAGCGTTGAGGGGGGCGCAGATACGCAGTATTTT. Encoded protein: CSVEGGADTQYF.

In nucleotides, the CDR3 is TGTGCCAGTAGTGGCGCGAGGAGCGGGGGGGCCCAAGAGCAGTTCTTC. Protein product: CASSGARSGGAQEQFF. This chain uses TRBV19 with TRBJ2-1; 10 nucleotides match TRBD2. The CDR3 has 16 residues. CDR1 is LNHDA and CDR2 is SQIVND in the germline V gene (reference sequence). The V and J ends lost 5 bases and 10 bases, in that order; junction bases with no gene match: 14.

This sequence joins TRBV5-1 and TRBJ2-5, with 7 bases identical to TRBD2. The V and J ends lost 6 bases and 1 base, in that order; junction bases with no gene match: 9. Per germline, CDR1 SGHRS and CDR2 YFSETQ. There are 15 residues in the CDR3. CDR3 amino acids: CASIPTGTTQETQYF. DNA of the CDR3: TGCGCCAGCATCCCGACCGGGACTACCCAAGAGACCCAGTACTTC.

The chain links TRBV6-2 or TRBV6-3 to TRBJ1-2; no reliable D call. The CDR3 is 13 amino acids. Trimming removed 2 bases from V and 8 bases from J, with 12 bases in between. Germline-derived CDR1 and CDR2 are MNHEY and SVGEGT. The DNA of the CDR3 is TGTGCCAGCAGTTACGAAGGGATCGGGGGCTACACCTTC. Translation: CASSYEGIGGYTF.

This clone came up a few times. The gene calls are TRBV5-1 and TRBJ1-3; 11 nucleotides match TRBD1. There are 19 residues in the CDR3. From germline, CDR1 is SGHRS and CDR2 YFSETQ. Unmatched junction bases numbered 12, after V lost 2 bases and J lost 2 bases. For the CDR3, the DNA is TGCGCCAGCAGCTTTTTAGCCGGACAGGGGGCTGGGACTGGAAACACCATATATTTT. As protein: CASSFLAGQGAGTGNTIYF.

The chain employs TRBV7-3 and TRBJ2-2; 9 bases match TRBD2. Germline trimming cut 1 base from V and 3 bases from J; bases unmatched to any gene: 6. CDR1 is SGHTA, CDR2 FQGTGA, per germline. This CDR3 is built from 17 residues. This chain's CDR3 is CASSLIERGAYTGELFF. DNA of the CDR3: TGTGCCAGCAGCTTAATAGAGCGGGGGGCCTACACCGGGGAGCTGTTTTTT.

The CDR3 bases are TGTGCCAGTAGTGGGGACAGACAAAGCTACGAGCAGTACTTC. Its translation is CASSGDRQSYEQYF. This chain links TRBV19 with TRBJ2-7; 7 bases fit TRBD1. Germline lookup yields CDR1 LNHDA and CDR2 SQIVND (reference sequence). Trimming took 5 bases from V and 3 from J; bases not matched to a gene: 7. CDR3 size: 14 residues.

This clone occurred once. The rearrangement links TRBV7-3 to TRBJ2-3; D is perhaps TRBD1 (7 bases). The CDR3 spans 16 residues. The V end lost 2 bases, the J end lost 4 bases, and 16 bases lay between the germline ends. Per germline, CDR1 SGHTA and CDR2 FQGTGA. CDR3 sequence (DNA): TGTGCCAGCAGCTTAGCTCCAGGGGGGAACCCAGATACGCAGTATTTT. This gives the protein CASSLAPGGNPDTQYF.

This chain connects TRBV5-8 to TRBJ2-5, with D possibly being TRBD1 (6 bases). V lost 4 bases, J lost 5 bases, and 18 bases lay in between. The CDR3 totals 15 residues. CDR1 and CDR2 (germline): SGHTS, YDEGEE. The DNA of the CDR3 is TGTGCCAGCAGCCTCGCTGGGGGCGCCTACGAGACCCAGTACTTC. Translated, it gives CASSLAGGAYETQYF.

J is TRBJ2-5 and V is TRBV11-2, with D maybe TRBD1 (6 bases). The CDR3 contains 14 residues. The germline V gene encodes CDR1 SGHAT and CDR2 FQNNGV. V lost 3 bases, J lost 4 bases, and 12 bases lay in between. The CDR3 DNA reads as TGTGCCAGCAGCTTCCGGACAGATCGAGAGACCCAGTACTTC. Its translation: CASSFRTDRETQYF.

The chain couples TRBV7-3 to TRBJ2-6; 7 bases agree with TRBD1. Trimming took 4 bases from V and 1 from J; bases not matched to a gene: 4. The CDR3 runs to 16 residues. From germline, CDR1 is SGHTA and CDR2 FQGTGA. The CDR3 region is CASSYTGVSGANVLTF. The CDR3 bases are TGTGCCAGCAGCTACACAGGGGTGTCTGGGGCCAACGTCCTGACTTTC.

The rearrangement uses TRBV20-1 and TRBJ2-7; TRBD2 agrees at 10 bases. The CDR3 sequence is 16 residues long. CDR1 and CDR2 (germline): DFQATT, SNEGSKA (reference sequence). The V and J ends lost 3 bases and 3 bases, in that order; junction bases with no gene match: 11. The CDR3 loop reads CSASWVAGGSRYEQYF. DNA of the CDR3: TGCAGTGCTAGTTGGGTAGCGGGGGGATCCCGCTACGAGCAGTACTTC.

The CDR3 loop reads CASSLGRGVNEQFF. In DNA form, the CDR3 reads TGTGCCAGCAGTTTAGGGCGGGGGGTCAATGAGCAGTTCTTC. The chain recombines TRBV28 with TRBJ2-1; 8 nucleotides line up with TRBD2. The ends lost 2 bases at V and 6 bases at J; junction bases unmatched: 3. CDR3 length equals 14 residues. Germline values: CDR1 MDHEN, CDR2 SYDVKM.

The chain uses TRBV6-2 or TRBV6-3 and TRBJ1-1; D unclear. Trimming removed 5 bases at V and 8 bases at J, with 15 bases between. The CDR3 totals 13 residues. Germline loops: CDR1 MNHEY, CDR2 SVGEGT. Here the CDR3 DNA reads TGTGCCAGCAGTGCCACCCAGGAAGGAGAAGCTTTCTTT. Its protein product is CASSATQEGEAFF.

The rearrangement links TRBV7-2 to TRBJ2-6; D remains ambiguous. Per the germline V gene, CDR1 is SGHTA and CDR2 is FQGNSA. V shed 6 bases and J shed 2 bases, with 5 bases lying between them. This CDR3 is built from 13 residues. The CDR3 DNA is TGTGCCAGCAGAGTCCCTGGGGCCAACGTCCTGACTTTC. Encoded protein: CASRVPGANVLTF.

V gene TRBV5-1 combines with J gene TRBJ2-3; possible D gene TRBD2, 6 bases. CDR1 is SGHRS, CDR2 YFSETQ, per germline. This CDR3 comprises 17 residues. The V end was cut by 4 bases, the J end by 4 bases, with 22 bases between. The CDR3, as DNA: TGCGCCAGCAGCCCCTCCGGGAGTAGCCGAAGGGCAGATACGCAGTATTTT. This codes for CASSPSGSSRRADTQYF.